The following is a T cell receptor (beta chain) sequence with its context. Its antigen remains unknown. Germline lookup yields CDR1 LNHNV and CDR2 YYDKDF (reference sequence). This CDR3 region has 15 residues. Trimming pared 5 bases from V and 2 bases from J, leaving 16 bases between. Clones were sequenced by immunoSEQ multiplex PCR, and TCRdb holds only the in-frame ones, with some missing. The profile covers around 65,000 clones, with roughly 85% appearing a single time and around 0.37% taken by the ten largest. This sample is part of a study of OX40 agonist ivuxolimab in advanced cancers. General observations from the study: Circulating CD4+ and CD8+ T cells showed clonal expansion by week 6 at 0.1 to 3.0 mg/kg.

Source: CD4+ or CD8+ T cells sorted from blood, taken in a trial of the OX40 agonist ivuxolimab. The origin of this receptor is an adult with an advanced solid tumor such as melanoma, head and neck, liver or kidney cancer. The genes are TRBV15 and TRBJ2-7; D is perhaps TRBD2 (7 bases). The CDR3 DNA follows: TGTGCCACCAGCCTTCTGGGGGGGCCTACCTACGAGCAGTACTTC. Its protein product is CATSLLGGPTYEQYF.